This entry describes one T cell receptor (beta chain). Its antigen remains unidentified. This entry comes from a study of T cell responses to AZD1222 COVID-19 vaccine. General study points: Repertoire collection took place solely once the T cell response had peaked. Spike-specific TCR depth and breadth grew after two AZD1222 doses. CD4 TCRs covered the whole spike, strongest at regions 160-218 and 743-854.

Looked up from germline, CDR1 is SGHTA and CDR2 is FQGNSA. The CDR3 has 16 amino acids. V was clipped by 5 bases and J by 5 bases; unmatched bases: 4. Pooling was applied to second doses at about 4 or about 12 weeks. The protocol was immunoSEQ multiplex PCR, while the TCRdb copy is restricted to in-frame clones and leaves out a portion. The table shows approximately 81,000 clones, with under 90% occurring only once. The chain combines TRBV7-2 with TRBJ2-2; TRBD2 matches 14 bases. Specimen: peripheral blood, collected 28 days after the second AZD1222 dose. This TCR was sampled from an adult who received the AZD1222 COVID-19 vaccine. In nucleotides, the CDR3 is TGTGCCAGCAGCCCGGGACTAGCGGGAGCTACCGGGGAGCTGTTTTTT. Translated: CASSPGLAGATGELFF.